This TCR beta chain came from a study of cytomegalovirus exposure and HLA in healthy donors. This CDR3 has 13 residues. Per germline, CDR1 SGHNT and CDR2 YYREEE (reference sequence). Deletions cut 0 bases from V and 5 bases from J, with 6 bases between. The protocol was immunoSEQ multiplex PCR, while the TCRdb copy is restricted to in-frame clones and leaves out a portion. The sample records 130,000 or so clones, over 75% being singletons. This chain links TRBV5-4 with TRBJ2-1; TRBD2 might be the D (5 bases). Sequenced sample: PBMCs. This sequence originates from a woman in her twenties or thirties in good health and CMV-seronegative. CDR3 nucleotides: TGTGCCAGCAGCTTGGGACTAAACAATGAGCAGTTCTTC. It specifies CASSLGLNNEQFF.